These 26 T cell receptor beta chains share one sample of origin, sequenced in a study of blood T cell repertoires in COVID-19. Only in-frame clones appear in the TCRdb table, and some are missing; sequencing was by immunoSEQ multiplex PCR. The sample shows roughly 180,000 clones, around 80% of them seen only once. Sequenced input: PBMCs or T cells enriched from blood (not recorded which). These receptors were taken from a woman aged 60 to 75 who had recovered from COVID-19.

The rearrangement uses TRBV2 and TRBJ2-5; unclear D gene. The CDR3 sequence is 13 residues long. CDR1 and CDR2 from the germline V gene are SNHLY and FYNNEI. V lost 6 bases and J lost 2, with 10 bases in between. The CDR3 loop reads CASRSGIQETQYF. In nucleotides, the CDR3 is TGTGCCAGCAGGTCAGGAATACAAGAGACCCAGTACTTC.

Here the CDR3 reads CASSYGQGGNEQYF. In DNA, the CDR3 is TGCGCCAGCAGCTACGGACAGGGTGGGAACGAGCAGTACTTC. The chain employs TRBV5-1 and TRBJ2-7, with 8 bases that match TRBD1. The CDR3 length is 14 residues. The germline gives CDR1 SGHRS, CDR2 YFSETQ. J gave up 5 bases and V 3 bases, and 7 bases lay outside the gene matches.

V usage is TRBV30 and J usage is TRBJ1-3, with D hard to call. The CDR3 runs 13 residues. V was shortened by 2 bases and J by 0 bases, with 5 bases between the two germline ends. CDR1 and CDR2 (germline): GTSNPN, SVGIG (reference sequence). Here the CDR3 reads CAWSLPSGNTIYF. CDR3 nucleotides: TGTGCCTGGAGTCTTCCCTCTGGAAACACCATATATTTT.

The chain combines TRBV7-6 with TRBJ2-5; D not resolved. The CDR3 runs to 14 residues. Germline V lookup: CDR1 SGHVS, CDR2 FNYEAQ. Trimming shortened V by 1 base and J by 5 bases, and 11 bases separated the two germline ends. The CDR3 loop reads CASSLVVGAETQYF. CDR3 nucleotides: TGTGCCAGCAGCTTAGTGGTGGGCGCTGAGACCCAGTACTTC.

In DNA form, the CDR3 reads TGTGCCAGCAGCCCGAGACAGGGAACTTTCTATGGCTACACCTTC. Protein sequence: CASSPRQGTFYGYTF. J is TRBJ1-2 and V is TRBV9; 7 nucleotides agree with TRBD1. The CDR3 loop spans 15 amino acids. Germline values: CDR1 SGDLS, CDR2 YYNGEE. V shed 4 bases and J 4 bases; nucleotides not matched to a gene: 10. Full variable domain (missing parts from reference TRBV9 and TRBJ1-2): DSGVTQTPKHLITATGQRVTLRCSPRSGDLSVYWYQQSLDQGLQFLIQYYNGEERAKGNILERFSAQQFPDLHSELNLSSLELGDSALYFCASSPRQGTFYGYTFGSGTRLTVV.

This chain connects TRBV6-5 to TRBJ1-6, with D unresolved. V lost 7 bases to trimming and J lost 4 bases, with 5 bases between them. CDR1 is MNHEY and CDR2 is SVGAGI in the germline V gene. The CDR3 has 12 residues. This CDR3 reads CASNQYNSPLHF. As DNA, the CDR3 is TGTGCCAGCAATCAGTATAATTCACCCCTCCACTTT.

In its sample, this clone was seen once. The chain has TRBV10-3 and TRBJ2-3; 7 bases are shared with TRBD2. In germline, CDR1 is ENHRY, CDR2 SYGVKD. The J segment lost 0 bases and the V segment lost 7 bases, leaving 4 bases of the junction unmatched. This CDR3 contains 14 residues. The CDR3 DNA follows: TGTGCCATCAACGGACTAGATAGCACAGATACGCAGTATTTT. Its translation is CAINGLDSTDTQYF.

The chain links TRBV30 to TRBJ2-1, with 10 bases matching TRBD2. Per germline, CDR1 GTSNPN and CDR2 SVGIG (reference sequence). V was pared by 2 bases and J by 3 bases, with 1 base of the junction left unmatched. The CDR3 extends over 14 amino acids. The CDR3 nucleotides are TGTGCCTGGAGTAGGACTAGCGGCTACAATGAGCAGTTCTTC. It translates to CAWSRTSGYNEQFF.

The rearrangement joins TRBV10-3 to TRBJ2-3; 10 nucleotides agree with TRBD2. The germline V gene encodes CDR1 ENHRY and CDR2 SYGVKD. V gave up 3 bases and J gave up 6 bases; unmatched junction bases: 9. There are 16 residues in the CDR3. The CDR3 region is CAISDKQRGGVDTQYF. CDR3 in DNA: TGTGCCATCAGTGATAAGCAGCGGGGGGGCGTCGATACGCAGTATTTT.

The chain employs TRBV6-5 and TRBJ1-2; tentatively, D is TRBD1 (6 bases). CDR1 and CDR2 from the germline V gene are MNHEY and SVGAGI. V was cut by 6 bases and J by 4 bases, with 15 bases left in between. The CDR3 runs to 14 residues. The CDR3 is CASRPQGLPYGYTF. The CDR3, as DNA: TGTGCCAGCAGACCACAGGGTCTACCCTATGGCTACACCTTC.

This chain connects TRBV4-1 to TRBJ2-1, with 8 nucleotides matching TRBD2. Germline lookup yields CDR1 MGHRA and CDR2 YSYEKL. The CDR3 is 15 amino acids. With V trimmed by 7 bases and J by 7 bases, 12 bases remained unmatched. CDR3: CASTLLSGSKNEQFF. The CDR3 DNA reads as TGCGCCAGCACATTATTAAGCGGGAGCAAGAATGAGCAGTTCTTC.

The chain's CDR3 is CASSLDTEDTEAFF. For the CDR3, the DNA is TGCGCCAGCAGCTTGGACACCGAGGACACTGAAGCTTTCTTT. This sequence joins TRBV5-1 and TRBJ1-1; D is undetermined. Germline loops: CDR1 SGHRS, CDR2 YFSETQ. Trimming removed 0 bases at V and 3 bases at J, with 9 bases between. CDR3 length: 14 amino acids.

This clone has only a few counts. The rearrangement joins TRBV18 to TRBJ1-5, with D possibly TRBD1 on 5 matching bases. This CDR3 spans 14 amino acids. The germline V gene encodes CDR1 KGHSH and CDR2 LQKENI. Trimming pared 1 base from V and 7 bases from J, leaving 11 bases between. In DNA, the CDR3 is TGTGCCAGCTCACCACTCAGGGCGGACCAGCCCCAGCATTTT. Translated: CASSPLRADQPQHF.

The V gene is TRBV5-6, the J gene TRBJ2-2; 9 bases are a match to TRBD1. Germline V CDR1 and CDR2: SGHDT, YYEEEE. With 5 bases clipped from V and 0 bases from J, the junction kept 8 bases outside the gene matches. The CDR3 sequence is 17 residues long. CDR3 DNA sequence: TGTGCCAGCAGTTTTAGACAGGGGGTTACGAACACCGGGGAGCTGTTTTTT. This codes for CASSFRQGVTNTGELFF.

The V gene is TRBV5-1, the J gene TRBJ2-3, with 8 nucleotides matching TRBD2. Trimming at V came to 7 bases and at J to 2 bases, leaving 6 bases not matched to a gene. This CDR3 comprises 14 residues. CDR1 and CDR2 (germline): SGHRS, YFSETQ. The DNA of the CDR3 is TGCGCCAGCCACGAGCGGGGGTACACAGATACGCAGTATTTT. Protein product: CASHERGYTDTQYF.

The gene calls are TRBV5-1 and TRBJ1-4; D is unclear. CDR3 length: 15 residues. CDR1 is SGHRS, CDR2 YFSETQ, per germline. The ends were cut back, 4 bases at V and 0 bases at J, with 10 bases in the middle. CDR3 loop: CASSTDTATNEKLFF. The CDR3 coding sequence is TGCGCCAGCAGCACAGACACTGCAACTAATGAAAAACTGTTTTTT.

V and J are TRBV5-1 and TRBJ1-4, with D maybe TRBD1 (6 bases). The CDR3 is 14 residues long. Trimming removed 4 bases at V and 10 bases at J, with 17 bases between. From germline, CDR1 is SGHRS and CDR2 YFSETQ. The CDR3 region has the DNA TGCGCCAGCAGCCCCGGGACATCTTTAGGAAAACTGTTTTTT. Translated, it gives CASSPGTSLGKLFF. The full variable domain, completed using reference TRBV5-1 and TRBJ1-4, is KAGVTQTPRYLIKTRGQQVTLSCSPISGHRSVSWYQQTPGQGLQFLFEYFSETQRNKGNFPGRFSGRQFSNSRSEMNVSTLELGDSALYLCASSPGTSLGKLFFGSGTQLSVL.

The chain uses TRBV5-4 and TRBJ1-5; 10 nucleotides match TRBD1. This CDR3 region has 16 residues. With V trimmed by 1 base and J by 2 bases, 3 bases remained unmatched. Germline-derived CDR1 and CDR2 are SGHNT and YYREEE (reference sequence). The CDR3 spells CASSLYGTGGNQPQHF. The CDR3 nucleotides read TGTGCCAGCAGCTTGTACGGGACAGGGGGCAATCAGCCCCAGCATTTT.

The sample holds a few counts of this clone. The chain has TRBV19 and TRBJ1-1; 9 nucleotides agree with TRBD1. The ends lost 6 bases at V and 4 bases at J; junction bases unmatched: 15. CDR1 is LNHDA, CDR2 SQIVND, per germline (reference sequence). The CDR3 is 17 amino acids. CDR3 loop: CASSIAQGANSITEAFF. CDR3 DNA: TGTGCCAGTAGCATTGCACAGGGGGCGAATAGTATCACTGAAGCTTTCTTT.

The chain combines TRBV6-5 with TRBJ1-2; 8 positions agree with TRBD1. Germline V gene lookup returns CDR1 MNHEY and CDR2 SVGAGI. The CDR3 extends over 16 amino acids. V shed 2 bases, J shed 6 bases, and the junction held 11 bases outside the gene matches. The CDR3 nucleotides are TGTGCCAGCAGTTACGCCGCCGGACAGGGTGGGCATGGCTACACCTTC. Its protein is CASSYAAGQGGHGYTF.

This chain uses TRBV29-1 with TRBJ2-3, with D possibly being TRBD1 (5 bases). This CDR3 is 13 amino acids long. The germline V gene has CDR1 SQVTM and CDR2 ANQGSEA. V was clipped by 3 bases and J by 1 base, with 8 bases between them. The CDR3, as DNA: TGCAGCGTTGAGGTAGGGGGCACAGATACGCAGTATTTT. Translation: CSVEVGGTDTQYF.

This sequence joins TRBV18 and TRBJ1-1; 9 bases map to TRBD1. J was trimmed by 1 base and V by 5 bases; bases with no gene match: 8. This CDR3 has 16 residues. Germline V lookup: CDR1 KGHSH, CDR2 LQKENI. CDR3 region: CASSVRQGVSNTEAFF. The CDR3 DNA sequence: TGTGCCAGCTCAGTAAGACAGGGGGTTTCGAACACTGAAGCTTTCTTT. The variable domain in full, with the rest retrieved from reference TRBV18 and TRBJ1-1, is NAGVMQNPRHLVRRRGQEARLRCSPMKGHSHVYWYRQLPEEGLKFMVYLQKENIIDESGMPKERFSAEFPKEGPSILRIQQVVRGDSAAYFCASSVRQGVSNTEAFFGQGTRLTVV.

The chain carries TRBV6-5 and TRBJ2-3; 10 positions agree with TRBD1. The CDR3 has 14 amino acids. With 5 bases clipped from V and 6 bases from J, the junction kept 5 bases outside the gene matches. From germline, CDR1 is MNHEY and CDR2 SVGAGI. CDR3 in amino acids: CASSRDRGSDTQYF. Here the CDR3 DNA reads TGTGCCAGCAGTCGGGACAGGGGATCGGATACGCAGTATTTT.

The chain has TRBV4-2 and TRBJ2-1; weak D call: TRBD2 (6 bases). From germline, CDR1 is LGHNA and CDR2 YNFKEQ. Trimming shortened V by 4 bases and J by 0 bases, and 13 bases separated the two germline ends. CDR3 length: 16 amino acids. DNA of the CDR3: TGTGCCAGCAGCCTCATAGCGGCTAACTCCTACAATGAGCAGTTCTTC. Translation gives CASSLIAANSYNEQFF.

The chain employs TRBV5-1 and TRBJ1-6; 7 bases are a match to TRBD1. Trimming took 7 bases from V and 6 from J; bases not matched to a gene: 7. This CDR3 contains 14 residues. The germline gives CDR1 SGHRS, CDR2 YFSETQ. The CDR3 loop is CASGQGQINSPLHF. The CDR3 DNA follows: TGCGCCAGCGGCCAGGGACAGATTAATTCACCCCTCCACTTT.

In nucleotides, the CDR3 is TGTGCCAGCAGTTTATTGGGTACAAGGGAGGGGTATAGCAATCAGCCCCAGCATTTT. Its translation is CASSLLGTREGYSNQPQHF. The rearrangement uses TRBV27 and TRBJ1-5, with D perhaps matching TRBD1 (5 bases). The CDR3 totals 19 residues. The V end was cut by 1 base, the J end by 0 bases, with 19 bases between. CDR1 is MNHEY and CDR2 is SMNVEV in the germline V gene (reference sequence).